The 30 T cell receptor beta chains presented below share a single source sample, sequenced in a study of early T cells in non-severe SARS-CoV-2 infection. Each CDR3 protein gets one entry after TCRdb re-called the 5' RACE reads with MiXCR. The sample includes about 49,000 distinct CDR3 sequences, approximately 12% of them seen just once. The specimen was whole blood. These receptors were taken from an adult who was a healthcare worker with PCR-confirmed SARS-CoV-2 infection or an uninfected control (not recorded which).

This chain links TRBV5-1 with TRBJ1-2; D is uncertain. Germline V CDR1 and CDR2: SGHRS, YFSETQ. Deletions cut 2 bases from V and 4 bases from J, with 12 bases between. The CDR3 length is 14 residues. The CDR3 DNA reads as TGCGCCAGCAGCTTACGGGGAGGTTCCTATGGCTACACCTTC. As protein: CASSLRGGSYGYTF.

This clonotype was recorded many times. The DNA of the CDR3 is TGTGCCAGCAGTTACTACCCTCCGCCAGGGACCGGGGAGCTGTTTTTT. This translates into CASSYYPPPGTGELFF. The chain has TRBV6-5 and TRBJ2-2; a possible D gene is TRBD1 (5 bases). Germline V CDR1 and CDR2: MNHEY, SVGAGI. CDR3 length equals 16 residues. Trimming took 1 base from V and 5 from J, leaving 14 bases between them.

The chain recombines TRBV12-3 or TRBV12-4 with TRBJ2-3; D tentatively reads TRBD1 or TRBD2 (5 bases each). The V and J ends lost 5 bases and 5 bases respectively, with 11 bases between them. The CDR3 sequence is 13 residues long. The CDR3 protein is CASSHPGGDTQYF. CDR3 DNA sequence: TGTGCCAGCAGTCACCCTGGGGGAGATACGCAGTATTTT.

This clonotype was detected ten times or more. The rearrangement joins TRBV6-5 to TRBJ1-1; possible D gene TRBD1, 6 bases. Trimming took off 4 bases at V and 3 bases at J, with 9 bases between the two ends. Germline CDR1 reads MNHEY; CDR2 reads SVGAGI. The CDR3 runs 13 residues. The DNA for the CDR3 is TGTGCCAGCAGTTCGACAGGAGACACTGAAGCTTTCTTT. It yields the protein CASSSTGDTEAFF.

This clonotype is labeled medium-sized. The chain links TRBV28 to TRBJ2-7; TRBD2 agrees at 13 bases. Trimming cost V 5 bases and J 4 bases; bases outside gene matches: 5. CDR1 is MDHEN and CDR2 is SYDVKM in the germline V gene. The CDR3 runs to 15 residues. The CDR3: CASSPLAGGPYEQYF. CDR3 DNA: TGTGCCAGCAGTCCACTAGCGGGGGGGCCTTACGAGCAGTACTTC. Full variable domain (remainder filled in from reference TRBV28 and TRBJ2-7): DVKVTQSSRYLVKRTGEKVFLECVQDMDHENMFWYRQDPGLGLRLIYFSYDVKMKEKGDIPEGYSVSREKKERFSLILESASTNQTSMYLCASSPLAGGPYEQYFGPGTRLTVT.

This rearrangement joins TRBV4-2 to TRBJ1-1; 8 bases are shared with TRBD1. There are 16 residues in the CDR3. The V gene end was trimmed by 3 bases and the J gene end by 3 bases; junction bases not matched to a gene: 9. Germline CDR1 reads LGHNA; CDR2 reads YNFKEQ. In DNA form, the CDR3 reads TGTGCCAGCAGCCAGGTGACAGGGGCGAAGGACACTGAAGCTTTCTTT. This encodes CASSQVTGAKDTEAFF.

This clonotype was seen more than once but under ten times. The gene calls are TRBV29-1 and TRBJ1-1; D is ambiguous. Germline CDR1 and CDR2: SQVTM and ANQGSEA. The CDR3 sequence is 13 residues long. The V end was cut by 8 bases, the J end by 4 bases, with 17 bases between. CDR3 nucleotide sequence: TGCAGCCTCACCCCCCAGTTGAGCACTGAAGCTTTCTTT. It codes for CSLTPQLSTEAFF. Full variable domain (remainder filled in from reference TRBV29-1 and TRBJ1-1): SAVISQKPSRDICQRGTSLTIQCQVDSQVTMMFWYRQQPGQSLTLIATANQGSEATYESGFVIDKFPISRPNLTFSTLTVSNMSPEDSSIYLCSLTPQLSTEAFFGQGTRLTVV.

This clonotype was observed at least ten times. V gene TRBV11-2 combines with J gene TRBJ2-1; D is tentatively TRBD1 or TRBD2 (5 bases each). CDR1 and CDR2 from the germline V gene are SGHAT and FQNNGV. The V and J ends lost 5 bases and 1 base respectively, with 15 bases between them. The CDR3 covers 16 residues. CDR3 in DNA: TGTGCCAGCAGCCTCCGAAGCTGGGGGTCCTACAATGAGCAGTTCTTC. Its translation: CASSLRSWGSYNEQFF.

In this sample, this clonotype turned up a few times. One junction end disagrees with the germline gene, perhaps due to a read error. V usage is TRBV28 and J usage is TRBJ2-7; perhaps TRBD2 as D (5 bases). Germline V CDR1 and CDR2: MDHEN, SYDVKM. This CDR3 is 15 amino acids long. CDR3 sequence reads: CASSPPGGPSNEQYF. CDR3 in DNA: TGTGCCAGCAGTCCCCCAGGCGGGCCCTCCAACGAGCAGTACTTC.

This clonotype was detected ten times or more. The rearrangement links TRBV3-1 to TRBJ2-1, with 9 nucleotides matching TRBD2. J lost 0 bases, V lost 1 base, and 7 bases had no gene match. Germline V CDR1 and CDR2: LGHDT, YNNKEL (reference sequence). The CDR3 extends over 18 amino acids. The CDR3 DNA sequence: TGTGCCAGCAGCCAAGGCCTAGCGGGGTTCAGCTCCTACAATGAGCAGTTCTTC. Amino acids: CASSQGLAGFSSYNEQFF.

This clonotype was seen a few times. The chain couples TRBV6-5 to TRBJ2-1, with 10 positions matching TRBD2. The CDR3 is 14 residues long. Trimming took 5 bases from V and 9 from J; bases not matched to a gene: 7. Germline assignment: CDR1 MNHEY and CDR2 SVGAGI. This chain's CDR3 is CASSPSGGRSEQFF. CDR3 nucleotides: TGTGCCAGCAGTCCTAGCGGGGGAAGGAGTGAGCAGTTCTTC.

This clonotype has ten or more counts. V and J are TRBV7-2 and TRBJ1-4, with D unclear. Germline-derived CDR1 and CDR2 are SGHTA and FQGNSA. Trimming left V 5 bases short and J 3 bases short, with 13 bases between. The CDR3 consists of 15 residues. The CDR3 sequence: CASSRGGRANEKLFF. CDR3 sequence (DNA): TGTGCCAGCAGCCGAGGCGGGCGGGCTAATGAAAAACTGTTTTTT.

Ten or more counts support this clonotype. The V gene is TRBV15, the J gene TRBJ2-3; 9 nucleotides match TRBD2. The CDR3 loop spans 19 amino acids. The trim removed 0 bases at V and 1 base at J, leaving 11 bases unmatched. Germline V CDR1 and CDR2: LNHNV, YYDKDF (reference sequence). The CDR3 region is CATSRDGGGIAGGTDTQYF. For the CDR3, the DNA is TGTGCCACCAGCAGAGACGGTGGGGGAATAGCGGGAGGCACAGATACGCAGTATTTT.

The chain is built from TRBV14 and TRBJ2-5; 7 bases align to TRBD1. The CDR3 sequence is 13 residues long. The junction had 4 bases not matched to a gene; V was cut back by 5 bases and J by 4 bases. CDR1 is SGHDN and CDR2 is FVKESK in the germline V gene. In DNA, the CDR3 is TGTGCCAGCAGCGAGTGGGACAGAGAGACCCAGTACTTC. Translating it yields CASSEWDRETQYF.

This clonotype turned up a few times. The V call is TRBV4-3, the J call TRBJ2-1; D is possibly TRBD2 (5 bases). Trimming left V 4 bases short and J 10 bases short, with 14 bases between. Germline loops: CDR1 LGHNA, CDR2 YSLEER. The CDR3 covers 13 residues. The CDR3 sequence: CASSLGPTGEQFF. The DNA for the CDR3 is TGCGCCAGCAGCCTAGGCCCTACGGGGGAGCAGTTCTTC.

CDR3 residues: CASSLAGTAYEQYF. DNA of the CDR3: TGTGCCAGCAGCTTAGCGGGGACAGCTTACGAGCAGTACTTC. This rearrangement joins TRBV7-6 to TRBJ2-7; 7 bases map to TRBD1. Per germline, CDR1 SGHVS and CDR2 FNYEAQ. The ends lost 0 bases at V and 4 bases at J; junction bases unmatched: 3. The CDR3 runs 14 residues.

This clonotype was counted many times. The rearrangement joins TRBV29-1 to TRBJ1-4; a weak D match, TRBD1 (5 bases). CDR1 and CDR2 (germline): SQVTM, ANQGSEA. CDR3 length: 12 amino acids. The germline V and J ends were trimmed by 5 bases and 7 bases, with 11 bases remaining between them. The CDR3 is CSVLQGGEKLFF. The CDR3, as DNA: TGCAGCGTTCTCCAGGGCGGTGAAAAACTGTTTTTT.

Many counts were recorded for this clonotype. The chain carries TRBV12-3 or TRBV12-4 and TRBJ2-6; 9 bases are shared with TRBD1. The CDR3 runs 18 residues. The J segment lost 1 base and the V segment lost 6 bases, leaving 10 bases of the junction unmatched. The CDR3 bases are TGTGCCAGCAGCTTTGTCCCGGGACAGGGTTCTGGGGCCAACGTCCTGACTTTC. It specifies CASSFVPGQGSGANVLTF.

In its sample, this clonotype was seen a few times. The CDR3 nucleotides read TGTGCCAGCAGCGAACTACCCGGGACATTCTCCTACGAGCAGTACTTC. It yields the protein CASSELPGTFSYEQYF. The chain couples TRBV7-9 to TRBJ2-7; D is possibly TRBD1 (6 bases). Trimming removed 5 bases from V and 0 bases from J, with 17 bases in between. The CDR3 contains 16 residues. Per germline, CDR1 SEHNR and CDR2 FQNEAQ (reference sequence).

J is TRBJ1-1 and V is TRBV2, with D unclear. V was clipped by 3 bases and J by 4 bases, with 6 bases between them. The germline CDR1 and CDR2 sequences are SNHLY and FYNNEI. This CDR3 spans 12 amino acids. The CDR3 loop reads CASSDVGTEAFF. CDR3 DNA: TGTGCCAGCAGTGATGTGGGCACTGAAGCTTTCTTT.

Ten or more counts support this clonotype. This chain uses TRBV6-5 with TRBJ2-7; TRBD1 agrees at 9 bases. Germline CDR1 is MNHEY and CDR2 is SVGAGI. The CDR3 spans 16 residues. The J segment lost 2 bases and the V segment lost 0 bases, leaving 5 bases of the junction unmatched. The CDR3, as DNA: TGTGCCAGCAGTTACTCCAGGACAGGGGCGGCCTACGAGCAGTACTTC. Its protein is CASSYSRTGAAYEQYF.

This CDR3 reads CASRLENNRDNEQFF. DNA of the CDR3: TGTGCCAGCAGACTCGAGAATAACAGGGACAATGAGCAGTTCTTC. This chain uses TRBV27 with TRBJ2-1; TRBD1 is a possible D gene (6 bases). Trimming cost V 6 bases and J 5 bases, with 17 bases left between them. Germline V gene data show CDR1 as MNHEY and CDR2 as SMNVEV (reference sequence). This CDR3 region has 15 residues.

This clonotype was picked up many times. V usage is TRBV19 and J usage is TRBJ1-5; D gene unclear. Trimming stripped 6 bases from V and 0 bases from J, with 9 bases between. Looked up from germline, CDR1 is LNHDA and CDR2 is SQIVND (reference sequence). The CDR3 sequence is 14 residues long. CDR3 sequence (DNA): TGTGCCAGTAGGCGGACGGTTAGCAATCAGCCCCAGCATTTT. This translates into CASRRTVSNQPQHF. The whole variable domain, filled in from reference TRBV19 and TRBJ1-5, reads DGGITQSPKYLFRKEGQNVTLSCEQNLNHDAMYWYRQDPGQGLRLIYYSQIVNDFQKGDIAEGYSVSREKKESFPLTVTSAQKNPTAFYLCASRRTVSNQPQHFGDGTRLSIL.

In its sample, this clonotype was seen a few times. V is TRBV10-3 and J is TRBJ1-4; TRBD1 matches 9 bases. Germline-derived CDR1 and CDR2 are ENHRY and SYGVKD. V shed 2 bases and J 5 bases; nucleotides not matched to a gene: 3. The CDR3 spans 15 residues. This CDR3 reads CAISERGQGNEKLFF. The CDR3 coding sequence is TGTGCCATCAGTGAGCGGGGACAGGGCAATGAAAAACTGTTTTTT.

V is TRBV5-4 and J is TRBJ2-3; 8 bases map to TRBD2. The J segment lost 3 bases and the V segment lost 0 bases, leaving 3 bases of the junction unmatched. The germline gives CDR1 SGHNT, CDR2 YYREEE (reference sequence). This CDR3 contains 15 residues. CDR3 sequence reads: CASSLESSGTDTQYF. In nucleotides, the CDR3 is TGTGCCAGCAGCTTGGAGTCTAGCGGGACAGATACGCAGTATTTT. The full variable domain, its missing parts supplied by reference TRBV5-4 and TRBJ2-3, is ETGVTQSPTHLIKTRGQQVTLRCSSQSGHNTVSWYQQALGQGPQFIFQYYREEENGRGNFPPRFSGLQFPNYSSELNVNALELDDSALYLCASSLESSGTDTQYFGPGTRLTVL.

The table lists this clonotype with many counts. The V gene is TRBV24-1, the J gene TRBJ2-5; D gene unclear. CDR3 length: 12 residues. Per the germline V gene, CDR1 is KGHDR and CDR2 is SFDVKD. Trimming shortened V by 3 bases and J by 4 bases, and 5 bases separated the two germline ends. The CDR3 loop reads CATSDEVETQYF. The CDR3 nucleotides are TGTGCCACCAGTGATGAGGTAGAGACCCAGTACTTC.

This clonotype showed up many times. CDR3 sequence reads: CSVATGSGTEAFF. CDR3 coding DNA: TGCAGCGTTGCGACAGGGTCGGGCACTGAAGCTTTCTTT. V is TRBV29-1 and J is TRBJ1-1, with 7 bases identical to TRBD1. CDR3 length equals 13 residues. J lost 4 bases, V lost 4 bases, and 6 bases had no gene match. CDR1 and CDR2 from the germline V gene are SQVTM and ANQGSEA.

This clonotype was recorded at least ten times. V usage is TRBV20-1 and J usage is TRBJ2-1; TRBD1 matches at 8 bases. The V gene end was trimmed by 0 bases and the J gene end by 3 bases; junction bases not matched to a gene: 7. Germline V gives CDR1 DFQATT, CDR2 SNEGSKA (reference sequence). The CDR3 has 16 amino acids. The CDR3 here is CSARDRGRGLYNEQFF. The CDR3 DNA follows: TGCAGTGCTAGAGATCGGGGCAGGGGGCTCTACAATGAGCAGTTCTTC.

In this sample, this clonotype turned up many times. This chain joins TRBV2 and TRBJ1-5, with a weak D call TRBD1 (5 bases). The CDR3 has 13 residues. Germline V gene sequence: CDR1 SNHLY, CDR2 FYNNEI. V dropped 9 bases and J dropped 1 base, with 10 bases sitting between them. Written as DNA, the CDR3 is TGTGCCAGTCGCGAGGGGAGCAATCAGCCCCAGCATTTT. Its protein product is CASREGSNQPQHF.

This clonotype was counted at least ten times. This chain links TRBV29-1 with TRBJ1-2, with D perhaps matching TRBD1 (6 bases). The V gene lost 6 bases and the J gene lost 6 bases, with 11 bases spanning the gap. Germline lookup yields CDR1 SQVTM and CDR2 ANQGSEA. The CDR3 has 11 amino acids. The CDR3 sequence is CSVPGADGYTF. For the CDR3, the DNA is TGCAGCGTCCCAGGGGCGGATGGCTACACCTTC. Supplemented by reference TRBV29-1 and TRBJ1-2, the full variable domain reads SAVISQKPSRDICQRGTSLTIQCQVDSQVTMMFWYRQQPGQSLTLIATANQGSEATYESGFVIDKFPISRPNLTFSTLTVSNMSPEDSSIYLCSVPGADGYTFGSGTRLTVV.